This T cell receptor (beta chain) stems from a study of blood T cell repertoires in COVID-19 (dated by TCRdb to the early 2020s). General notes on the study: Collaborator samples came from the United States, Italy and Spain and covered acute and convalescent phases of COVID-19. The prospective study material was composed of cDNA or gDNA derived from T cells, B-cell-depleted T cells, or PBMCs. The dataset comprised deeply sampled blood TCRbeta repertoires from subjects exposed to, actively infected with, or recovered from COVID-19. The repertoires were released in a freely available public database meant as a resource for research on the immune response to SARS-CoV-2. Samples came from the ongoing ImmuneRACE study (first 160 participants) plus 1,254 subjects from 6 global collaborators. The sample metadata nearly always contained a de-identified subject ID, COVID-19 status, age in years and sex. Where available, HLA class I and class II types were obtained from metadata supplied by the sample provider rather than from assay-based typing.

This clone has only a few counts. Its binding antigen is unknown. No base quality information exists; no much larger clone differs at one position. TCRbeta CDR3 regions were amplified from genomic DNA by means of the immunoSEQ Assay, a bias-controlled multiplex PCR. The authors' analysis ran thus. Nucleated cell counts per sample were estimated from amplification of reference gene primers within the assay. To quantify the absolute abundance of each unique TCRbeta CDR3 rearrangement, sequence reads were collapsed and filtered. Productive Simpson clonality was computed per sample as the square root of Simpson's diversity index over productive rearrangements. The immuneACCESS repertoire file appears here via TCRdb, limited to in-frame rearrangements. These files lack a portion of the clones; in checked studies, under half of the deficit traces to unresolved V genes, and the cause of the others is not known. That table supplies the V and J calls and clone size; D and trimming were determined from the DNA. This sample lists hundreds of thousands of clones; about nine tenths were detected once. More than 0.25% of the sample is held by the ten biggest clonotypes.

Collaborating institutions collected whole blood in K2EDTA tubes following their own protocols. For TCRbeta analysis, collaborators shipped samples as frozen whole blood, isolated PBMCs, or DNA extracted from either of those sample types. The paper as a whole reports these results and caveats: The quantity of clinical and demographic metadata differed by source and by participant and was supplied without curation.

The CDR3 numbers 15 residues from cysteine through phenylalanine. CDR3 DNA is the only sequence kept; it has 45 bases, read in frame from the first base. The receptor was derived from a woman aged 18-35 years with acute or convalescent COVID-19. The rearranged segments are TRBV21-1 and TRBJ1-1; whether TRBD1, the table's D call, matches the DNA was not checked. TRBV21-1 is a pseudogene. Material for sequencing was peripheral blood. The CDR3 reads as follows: CASSNLRAMNTEAFF. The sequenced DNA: TGTGCCAGCAGCAATCTCAGGGCCATGAACACTGAAGCTTTCTTT.